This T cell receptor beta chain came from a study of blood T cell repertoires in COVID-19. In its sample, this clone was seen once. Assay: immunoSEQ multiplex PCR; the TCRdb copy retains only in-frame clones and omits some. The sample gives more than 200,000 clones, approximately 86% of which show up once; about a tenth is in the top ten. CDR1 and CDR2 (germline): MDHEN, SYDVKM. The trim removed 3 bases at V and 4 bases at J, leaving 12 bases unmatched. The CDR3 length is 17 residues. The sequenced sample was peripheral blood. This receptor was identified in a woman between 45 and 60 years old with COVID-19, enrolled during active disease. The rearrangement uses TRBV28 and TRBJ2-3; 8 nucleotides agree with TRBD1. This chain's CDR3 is CASSFLRSGQVPDTQYF. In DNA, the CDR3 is TGTGCCAGCAGTTTCCTGAGGTCGGGACAGGTCCCAGATACGCAGTATTTT.